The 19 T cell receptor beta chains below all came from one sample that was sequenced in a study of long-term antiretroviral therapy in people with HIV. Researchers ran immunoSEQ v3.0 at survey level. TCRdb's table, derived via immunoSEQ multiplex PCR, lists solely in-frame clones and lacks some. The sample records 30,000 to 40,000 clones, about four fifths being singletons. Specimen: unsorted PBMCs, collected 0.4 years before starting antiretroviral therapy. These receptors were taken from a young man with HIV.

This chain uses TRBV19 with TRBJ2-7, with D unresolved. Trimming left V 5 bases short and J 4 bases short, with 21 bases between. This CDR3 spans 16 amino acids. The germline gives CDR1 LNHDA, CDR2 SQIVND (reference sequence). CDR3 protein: CASSSLGPADQYEQYF. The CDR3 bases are TGTGCCAGTAGTTCCCTCGGCCCGGCGGACCAATACGAGCAGTACTTC.

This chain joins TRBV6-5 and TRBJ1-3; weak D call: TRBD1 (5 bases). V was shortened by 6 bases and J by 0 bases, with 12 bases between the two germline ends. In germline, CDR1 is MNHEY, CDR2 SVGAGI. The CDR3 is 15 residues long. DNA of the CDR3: TGTGCCAGCAGATCCGGGGACCGCTCTGGAAACACCATATATTTT. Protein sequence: CASRSGDRSGNTIYF.

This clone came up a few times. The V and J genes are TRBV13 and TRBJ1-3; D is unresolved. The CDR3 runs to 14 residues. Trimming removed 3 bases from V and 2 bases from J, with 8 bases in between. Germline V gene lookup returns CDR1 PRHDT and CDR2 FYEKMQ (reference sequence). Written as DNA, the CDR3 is TGTGCCAGCAGCTTGTCCGGGGCTGGAAACACCATATATTTT. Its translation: CASSLSGAGNTIYF.

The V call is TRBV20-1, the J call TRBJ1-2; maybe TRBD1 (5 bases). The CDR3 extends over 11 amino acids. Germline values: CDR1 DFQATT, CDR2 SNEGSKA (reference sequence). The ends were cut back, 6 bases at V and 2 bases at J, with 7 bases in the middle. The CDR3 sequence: CSARENYGYTF. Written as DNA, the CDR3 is TGCAGTGCCAGGGAAAACTATGGCTACACCTTC.

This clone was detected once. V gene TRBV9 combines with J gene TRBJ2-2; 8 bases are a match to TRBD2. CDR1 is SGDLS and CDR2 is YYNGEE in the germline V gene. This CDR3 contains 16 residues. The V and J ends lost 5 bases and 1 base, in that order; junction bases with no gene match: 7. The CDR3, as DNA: TGTGCCAGCAGAGGGACGGCGGGAGGGAACACCGGGGAGCTGTTTTTT. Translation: CASRGTAGGNTGELFF.

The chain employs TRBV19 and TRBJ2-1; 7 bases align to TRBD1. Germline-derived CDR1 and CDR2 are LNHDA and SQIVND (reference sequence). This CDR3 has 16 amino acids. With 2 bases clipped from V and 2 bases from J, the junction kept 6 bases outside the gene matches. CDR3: CASSIRQGITYNEQFF. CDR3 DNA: TGTGCCAGTAGTATAAGACAGGGTATTACCTACAATGAGCAGTTCTTC.

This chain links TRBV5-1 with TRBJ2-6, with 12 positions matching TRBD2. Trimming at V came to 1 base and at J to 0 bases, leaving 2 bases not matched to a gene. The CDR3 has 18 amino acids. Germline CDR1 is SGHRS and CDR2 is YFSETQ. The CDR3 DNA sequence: TGCGCCAGCAGCTTGACTAGCGGGGGGAGCTCTGGGGCCAACGTCCTGACTTTC. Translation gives CASSLTSGGSSGANVLTF.

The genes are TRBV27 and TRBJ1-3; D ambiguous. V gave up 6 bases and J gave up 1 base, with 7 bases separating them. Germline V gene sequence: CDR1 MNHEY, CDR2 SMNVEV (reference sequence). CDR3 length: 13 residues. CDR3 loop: CASRVASGNTIYF. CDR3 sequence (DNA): TGTGCCAGCAGAGTAGCGTCTGGAAACACCATATATTTT.

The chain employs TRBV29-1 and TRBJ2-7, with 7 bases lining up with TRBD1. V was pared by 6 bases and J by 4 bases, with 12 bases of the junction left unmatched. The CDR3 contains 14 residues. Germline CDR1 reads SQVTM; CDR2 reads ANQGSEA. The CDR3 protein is CSVVFVTGNYEQYF. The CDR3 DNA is TGCAGCGTGGTTTTTGTGACAGGGAATTACGAGCAGTACTTC.

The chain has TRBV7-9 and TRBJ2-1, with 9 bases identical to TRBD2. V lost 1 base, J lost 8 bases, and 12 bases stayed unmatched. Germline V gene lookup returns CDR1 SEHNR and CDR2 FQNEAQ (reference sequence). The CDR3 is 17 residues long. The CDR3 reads CASSLVASSSGTDEQFF. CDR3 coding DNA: TGTGCCAGCAGCTTAGTAGCGTCGTCTAGCGGGACGGATGAGCAGTTCTTC.

CDR3 sequence reads: CASSKGAGGPNEQFF. CDR3 nucleotide sequence: TGTGCCAGCAGCAAGGGGGCGGGGGGGCCTAATGAGCAGTTCTTC. This chain joins TRBV7-9 and TRBJ2-1; 9 positions match TRBD2. Germline V gene lookup returns CDR1 SEHNR and CDR2 FQNEAQ (reference sequence). Trimming removed 5 bases from V and 7 bases from J; junction bases left unmatched: 9. The CDR3 consists of 15 residues.

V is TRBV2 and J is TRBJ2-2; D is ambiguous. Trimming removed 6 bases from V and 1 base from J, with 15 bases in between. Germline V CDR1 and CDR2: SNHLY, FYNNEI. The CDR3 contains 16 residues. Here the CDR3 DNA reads TGTGCCAGCAGGCAGACTTCACCACTGAACACCGGGGAGCTGTTTTTT. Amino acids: CASRQTSPLNTGELFF.

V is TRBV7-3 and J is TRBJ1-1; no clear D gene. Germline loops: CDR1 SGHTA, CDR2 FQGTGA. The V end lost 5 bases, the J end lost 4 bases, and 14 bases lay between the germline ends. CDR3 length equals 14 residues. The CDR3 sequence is CASSKFSRGTEAFF. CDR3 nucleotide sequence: TGTGCCAGCAGCAAGTTTAGTAGAGGCACTGAAGCTTTCTTT.

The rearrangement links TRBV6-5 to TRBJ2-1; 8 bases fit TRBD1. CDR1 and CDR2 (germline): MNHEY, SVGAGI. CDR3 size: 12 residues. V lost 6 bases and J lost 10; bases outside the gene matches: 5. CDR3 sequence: CASRTGVWEQFF. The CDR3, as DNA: TGTGCCAGCAGGACAGGGGTTTGGGAGCAGTTCTTC.

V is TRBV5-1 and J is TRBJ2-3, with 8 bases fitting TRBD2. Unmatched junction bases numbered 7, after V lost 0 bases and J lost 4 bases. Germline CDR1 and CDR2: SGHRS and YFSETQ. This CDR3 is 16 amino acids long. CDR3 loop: CASSLVAGLASDTQYF. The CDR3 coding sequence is TGCGCCAGCAGCTTGGTGGCAGGACTAGCATCAGATACGCAGTATTTT. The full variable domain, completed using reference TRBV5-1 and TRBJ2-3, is KAGVTQTPRYLIKTRGQQVTLSCSPISGHRSVSWYQQTPGQGLQFLFEYFSETQRNKGNFPGRFSGRQFSNSRSEMNVSTLELGDSALYLCASSLVAGLASDTQYFGPGTRLTVL.

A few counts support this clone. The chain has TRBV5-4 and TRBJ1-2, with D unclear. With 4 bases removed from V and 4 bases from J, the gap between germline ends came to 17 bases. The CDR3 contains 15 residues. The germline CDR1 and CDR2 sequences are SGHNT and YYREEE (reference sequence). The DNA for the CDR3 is TGTGCCAGCAGCCCCGGCCGTTACCAGGCCTATGGCTACACCTTC. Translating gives CASSPGRYQAYGYTF.

The CDR3 bases are TGCAGCGCAAAGGGGGGGGGCACAGATACGCAGTATTTT. The encoded protein is CSAKGGGTDTQYF. The chain employs TRBV29-1 and TRBJ2-3, with TRBD2 as a possible D gene (7 bases). From germline, CDR1 is SQVTM and CDR2 ANQGSEA. The V and J ends lost 7 bases and 1 base respectively, with 12 bases between them. This CDR3 has 13 residues.

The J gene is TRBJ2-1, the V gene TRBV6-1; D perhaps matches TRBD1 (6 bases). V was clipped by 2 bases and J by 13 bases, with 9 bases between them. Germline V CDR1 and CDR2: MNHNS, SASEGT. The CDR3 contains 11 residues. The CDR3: CASSENGGQFF. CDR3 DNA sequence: TGTGCCAGCAGTGAAAATGGGGGCCAGTTCTTC.

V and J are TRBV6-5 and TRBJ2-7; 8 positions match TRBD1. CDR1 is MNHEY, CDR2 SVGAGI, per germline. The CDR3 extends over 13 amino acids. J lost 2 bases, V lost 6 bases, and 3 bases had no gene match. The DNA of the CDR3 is TGTGCCAGCAGCCAGGGGGCCGCCTACGAGCAGTACTTC. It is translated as CASSQGAAYEQYF.